These 8 T cell receptor beta chains originate from one sample sequenced in a study of graft-versus-host responses after intestinal transplantation. The protocol was immunoSEQ multiplex PCR, while the TCRdb copy is restricted to in-frame clones and leaves out a portion. Of some 45,000 clones detected, over 85% appear once; the ten largest clones hold 1.5% to 2%. The starting material was PBMCs, obtained about 320 days after intestinal transplant. These receptors all stem from a human patient who received an intestinal transplant, so some T cells may come from the graft donor.

The rearrangement links TRBV7-3 to TRBJ2-7, with D possibly TRBD2 on 5 matching bases. V dropped 0 bases and J dropped 6 bases, with 12 bases sitting between them. Germline V lookup: CDR1 SGHTA, CDR2 FQGTGA. The CDR3 length is 14 residues. Written as DNA, the CDR3 is TGTGCCAGCAGCTTAACGGGCTCCGGGGTCGAGCAGTACTTC. The encoded protein is CASSLTGSGVEQYF.

The V gene is TRBV5-6, the J gene TRBJ2-3, with D hard to call. V was trimmed by 3 bases and J by 3 bases, leaving 2 bases between them. This CDR3 has 11 residues. Germline CDR1 is SGHDT and CDR2 is YYEEEE. This chain's CDR3 is CASSSTDTQYF. CDR3 in DNA: TGTGCCAGCAGCTCAACAGATACGCAGTATTTT.

V and J are TRBV10-3 and TRBJ1-5; D not certain. Trimming stripped 6 bases from V and 4 bases from J, with 13 bases between. This CDR3 is built from 14 residues. Germline CDR1 and CDR2: ENHRY and SYGVKD. DNA for the CDR3: TGTGCCATCAGCCGACGGGCTACGAATCAGCCCCAGCATTTT. Translating it yields CAISRRATNQPQHF.

The chain links TRBV30 to TRBJ1-3; no firm D call. CDR3 length equals 10 residues. Germline values: CDR1 GTSNPN, CDR2 SVGIG (reference sequence). The ends were cut back, 1 base at V and 7 bases at J, with 2 bases in the middle. The CDR3, as DNA: TGTGCCTGGAGTGGGAACACCATATATTTT. It encodes CAWSGNTIYF.

Here the CDR3 reads CASSIYRGPHEQYF. The CDR3 nucleotides are TGTGCCAGCAGTATCTACAGGGGACCCCACGAGCAGTACTTC. The chain is built from TRBV27 and TRBJ2-7; TRBD1 aligns across 7 bases. Looked up from germline, CDR1 is MNHEY and CDR2 is SMNVEV (reference sequence). The junction had 9 bases not matched to a gene; V was cut back by 5 bases and J by 5 bases. The CDR3 has 14 amino acids.

Of note for this clone: The same CDR3 also results from other DNA sequences found in this sample. V is TRBV28 and J is TRBJ1-5; maybe TRBD1 (5 bases). Trimming took off 6 bases at V and 3 bases at J, with 9 bases between the two ends. The CDR3 covers 13 residues. Per the germline V gene, CDR1 is MDHEN and CDR2 is SYDVKM. DNA of the CDR3: TGTGCCAGCAGGCAGGGTTACAATCAGCCCCAGCATTTT. Translating gives CASRQGYNQPQHF.

This chain connects TRBV5-5 to TRBJ1-2; 9 positions match TRBD1. Germline lookup yields CDR1 SGHKS and CDR2 YYEKEE (reference sequence). With V trimmed by 2 bases and J by 3 bases, 5 bases remained unmatched. The CDR3 loop spans 15 amino acids. CDR3 amino acids: CASSFRDRVHYGYTF. CDR3 DNA: TGTGCCAGCAGCTTTAGGGACAGGGTACACTATGGCTACACCTTC. The whole variable domain, filled in from reference TRBV5-5 and TRBJ1-2, reads DAGVTQSPTHLIKTRGQQVTLRCSPISGHKSVSWYQQVLGQGPQFIFQYYEKEERGRGNFPDRFSARQFPNYSSELNVNALLLGDSALYLCASSFRDRVHYGYTFGSGTRLTVV.

V usage is TRBV11-2 and J usage is TRBJ2-2; D gene uncertain. CDR1 and CDR2 from the germline V gene are SGHAT and FQNNGV. V was shortened by 5 bases and J by 2 bases, with 6 bases between the two germline ends. The CDR3 runs 13 residues. In DNA form, the CDR3 reads TGTGCCAGCAGCCGGCACAACACCGGGGAGCTGTTTTTT. It is translated as CASSRHNTGELFF.